This T cell receptor beta chain was profiled in a study of cytomegalovirus exposure and HLA in healthy donors. CDR3 size: 17 residues. The trim removed 4 bases at V and 1 base at J, leaving 12 bases unmatched. The V gene's germline CDR1 is SGHRS and CDR2 YFSETQ. The repertoire was sequenced with immunoSEQ multiplex PCR; TCRdb's copy has only in-frame clones and lacks some. The profile covers 100,000 to 150,000 clones, with approximately 88% appearing a single time and roughly 2% taken by the ten largest. From the 120-subject validation cohort, which was separate from the roughly 680-subject first cohort, the donors were drawn. This clone was detected once. Its antigen is unknown. Findings of the study overall: Reports showed the classifier diagnosing cytomegalovirus status with high specificity and sensitivity. TCR clusters originating in the first cohort tended to co-occur in the roughly 120 validation repertoires, according to a later analysis.

The chain combines TRBV5-1 with TRBJ2-5; 8 nucleotides align to TRBD1. What was sequenced was PBMCs. The receptor comes from a woman between 18 and 29 years old in good health and CMV-seronegative. CDR3 protein: CASSRPRTGPSQETQYF. The CDR3 nucleotides are TGCGCCAGCAGCCGGCCCCGGACAGGGCCCTCCCAAGAGACCCAGTACTTC. The variable domain in full, with the rest retrieved from reference TRBV5-1 and TRBJ2-5, is KAGVTQTPRYLIKTRGQQVTLSCSPISGHRSVSWYQQTPGQGLQFLFEYFSETQRNKGNFPGRFSGRQFSNSRSEMNVSTLELGDSALYLCASSRPRTGPSQETQYFGPGTRLLVL.